This TCR beta chain derives from a study of T-cell reconstitution after alpha-beta-depleted transplantation in children. Trimming cost V 0 bases and J 1 base, with 7 bases left between them. This CDR3 has 14 residues. Germline assignment: CDR1 SGHRS and CDR2 YFSETQ. Study results and caveats: Where alpha-beta T cells came from about two months after transplant was reportedly several hundred expanded graft clones. Several patients had high TCRbeta diversity at day 60; it came from surviving recipient T cells and thymic progenitors.

Unique molecular identifiers were used to barcode this TCRbeta library. TCRdb recomputed calls from the PCR reads with MiXCR, one row per CDR3 protein. The table records roughly 200,000 distinct CDR3 sequences, about 8.4% of them present only once. This clonotype showed up many times. Its antigen is currently unknown. This clonotype was obtained from a male patient under 10 years old who had a stem cell transplant for acute myeloid leukemia, so the T cells may come from the graft donor. This specimen was PBMCs, mostly from graft donor cells, taken 360 days after TCRalphabeta/CD19-depleted stem cell transplant. The chain couples TRBV5-1 to TRBJ2-5; D unclear. The DNA for the CDR3 is TGCGCCAGCAGCTTGGACTTGCCCCAAGAGACCCAGTACTTC. Translated, it gives CASSLDLPQETQYF.